A selection of T cell receptor beta chains follows, all from one sample in a study of beta chain features in type 1 diabetes. Libraries were prepared by immunoSEQ multiplex PCR; TCRdb keeps only in-frame clonotypes and omits some of them. In the table there are a few hundred thousand clones, over 20% of which are singletons. Sequencing input: naive CD4+ T cells from blood. These receptors all come from a woman aged 40 to 55 with type 1 diabetes. Both conserved end residues are trimmed from each CDR3. D genes are given only for firm matches.

>TRBV28|TRBJ2-6|TRBD1
ASLGQWYSGANVLT
>TRBV2|TRBJ1-5|.
ASSEEGGAVAQH
>TRBV9|TRBJ2-5|.
ASSPTTFETQY
>TRBV14|TRBJ2-1|TRBD2
ASSPGTSGNNEQF
>TRBV5-4|TRBJ2-5|TRBD1
ASSLGQQETQY
>TRBV6-6|TRBJ1-5|TRBD1
ASSYSTGIKQPQH
>TRBV5-4|TRBJ1-1|.
AITGEAF
>TRBV7-2|TRBJ2-3|TRBD2
ASRPSGGMDTQY
>TRBV9|TRBJ2-5|.
ASSVGEESQTQY
>TRBV7-2|TRBJ1-2|.
ASSFEAGQTYT
>TRBV27|TRBJ2-7|.
ASSLSLGRNQY
>TRBV6-5|TRBJ2-3|TRBD2
ASSFNAGGPGTQY
>TRBV27|TRBJ2-1|.
ASSSTGENEQF
>TRBV6-6|TRBJ2-5|TRBD1
ASSPGQQETQY
>TRBV9|TRBJ2-4|TRBD1
ASSVVAGGNKNIQY
>TRBV25-1|TRBJ2-3|TRBD1
ASSGRQGATDTQY
>TRBV7-9|TRBJ2-1|TRBD1
ASSYGQGFLDEQF
>TRBV27|TRBJ2-4|TRBD1
ASSPSRDREYIQY
>TRBV7-2|TRBJ2-3|TRBD1
ASSTSSRTGVLDTQY
>TRBV9|TRBJ2-2|.
ASSVVQGGSGELF
>TRBV15|TRBJ2-3|TRBD2
ATSNGGRASTDTQY
>TRBV7-2|TRBJ2-5|.
ASSAMGTRETQY
>TRBV5-4|TRBJ1-2|.
ASSTKTGDYGYT